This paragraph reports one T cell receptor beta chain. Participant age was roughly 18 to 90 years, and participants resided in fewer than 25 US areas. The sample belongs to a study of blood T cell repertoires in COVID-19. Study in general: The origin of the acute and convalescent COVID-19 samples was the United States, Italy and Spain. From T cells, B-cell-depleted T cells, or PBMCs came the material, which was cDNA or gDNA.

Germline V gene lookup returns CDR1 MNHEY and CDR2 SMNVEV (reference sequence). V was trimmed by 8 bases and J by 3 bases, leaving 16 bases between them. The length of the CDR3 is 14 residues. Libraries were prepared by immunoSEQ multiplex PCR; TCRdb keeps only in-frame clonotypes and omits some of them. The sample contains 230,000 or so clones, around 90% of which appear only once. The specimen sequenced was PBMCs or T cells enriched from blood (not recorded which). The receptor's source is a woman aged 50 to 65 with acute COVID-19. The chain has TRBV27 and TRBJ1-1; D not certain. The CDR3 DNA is TGTGCCAGCGACACCTTCCTGAGGGACACTGAAGCTTTCTTT. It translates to CASDTFLRDTEAFF.